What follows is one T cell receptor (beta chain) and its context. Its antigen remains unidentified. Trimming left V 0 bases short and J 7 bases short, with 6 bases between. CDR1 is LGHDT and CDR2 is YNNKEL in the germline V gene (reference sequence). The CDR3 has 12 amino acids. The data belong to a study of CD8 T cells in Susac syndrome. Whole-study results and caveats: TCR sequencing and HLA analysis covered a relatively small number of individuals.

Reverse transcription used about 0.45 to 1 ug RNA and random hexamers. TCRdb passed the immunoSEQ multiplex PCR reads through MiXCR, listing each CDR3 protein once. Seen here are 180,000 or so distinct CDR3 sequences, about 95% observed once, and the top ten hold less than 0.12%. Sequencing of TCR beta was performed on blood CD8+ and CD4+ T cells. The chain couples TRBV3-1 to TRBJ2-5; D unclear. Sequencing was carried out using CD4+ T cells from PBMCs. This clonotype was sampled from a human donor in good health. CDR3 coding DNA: TGTGCCAGCAGCCAAGATCTGGCGACCCAGTACTTC. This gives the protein CASSQDLATQYF.